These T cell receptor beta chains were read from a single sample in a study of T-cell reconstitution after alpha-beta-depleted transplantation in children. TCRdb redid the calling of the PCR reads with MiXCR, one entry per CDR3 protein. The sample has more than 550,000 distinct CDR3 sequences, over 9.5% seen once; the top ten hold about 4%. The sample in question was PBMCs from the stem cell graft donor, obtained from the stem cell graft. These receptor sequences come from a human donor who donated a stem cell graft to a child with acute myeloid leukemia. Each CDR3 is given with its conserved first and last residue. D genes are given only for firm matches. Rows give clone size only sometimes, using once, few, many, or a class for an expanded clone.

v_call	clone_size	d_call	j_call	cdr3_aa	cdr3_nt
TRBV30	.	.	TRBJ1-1	CAWSPQGRVINTEAFF	TGTGCCTGGAGTCCACAGGGTCGGGTGATTAACACTGAAGCTTTCTTT
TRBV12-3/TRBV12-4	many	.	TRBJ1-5	CASSLAGSNQPQHF	TGCGCCAGCAGCTTGGCCGGTAGCAATCAGCCCCAGCATTTT
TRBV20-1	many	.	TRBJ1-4	CSAKGQLGEKLFF	TGCAGTGCAAAAGGACAGCTGGGTGAAAAACTGTTTTTT
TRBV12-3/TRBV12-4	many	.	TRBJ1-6	CASSPLDPRDSPLHF	TGTGCCAGCAGTCCCCTGGATCCCCGAGATTCACCCCTCCACTTT
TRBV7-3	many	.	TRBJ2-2	CASRRDNRAGELFF	TGTGCCAGCAGAAGGGACAACAGGGCCGGGGAGCTGTTTTTT
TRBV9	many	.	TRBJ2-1	CASSPPSMGSYNEQFF	TGTGCCAGCAGCCCCCCTTCGATGGGGTCATACAATGAGCAGTTCTTC
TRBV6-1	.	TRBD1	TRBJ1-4	CASRRTQGRATNEKLFF	TGTGCCAGCAGGCGAACACAGGGGCGGGCAACTAATGAAAAACTGTTTTTT
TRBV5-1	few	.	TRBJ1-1	CASSSKTLDTEAFF	TGCGCCAGCAGTTCAAAGACACTTGACACTGAAGCTTTCTTT
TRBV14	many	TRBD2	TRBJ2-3	CASSPRLAGTQYF	TGTGCCAGCAGCCCAAGACTAGCCGGTACGCAGTATTTT
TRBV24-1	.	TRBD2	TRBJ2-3	CATSGALAGGMDTQYF	TGTGCCACCAGTGGTGCGCTAGCGGGAGGTATGGATACGCAGTATTTT
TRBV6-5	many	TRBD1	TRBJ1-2	CASIRSGGDGYTF	TGTGCCAGCATCCGATCAGGGGGCGATGGCTACACCTTC
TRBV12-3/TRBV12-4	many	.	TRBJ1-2	CASSVRSSYTF	TGTGCCAGCAGTGTCAGGAGTAGCTACACCTTC
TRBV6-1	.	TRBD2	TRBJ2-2	CASIGREGLTGKLFF	TGTGCCAGCATTGGGCGGGAGGGCCTCACCGGGAAGCTGTTTTTT
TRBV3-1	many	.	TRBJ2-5	CASISGEVGVGTQYF	TGTGCCAGCATCTCGGGGGAGGTGGGGGTTGGGACCCAGTACTTC
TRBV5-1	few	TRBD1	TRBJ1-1	CASSVDRLKGTEAFF	TGCGCCAGCAGCGTGGACAGGTTGAAGGGGACTGAAGCTTTCTTT
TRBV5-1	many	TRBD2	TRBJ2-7	CASRRLAGGHPSYEQYF	TGCGCCAGCCGGAGGCTAGCGGGAGGTCATCCCTCCTACGAGCAGTACTTC
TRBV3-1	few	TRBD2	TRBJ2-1	CASRLAGDRDEQFF	TGTGCCAGCAGGTTGGCGGGAGACCGGGATGAGCAGTTCTTC
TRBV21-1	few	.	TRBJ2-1	CASSRVFREKLNEQFF	TGTGCCAGCAGCAGGGTTTTCCGGGAGAAGCTCAATGAGCAGTTCTTC
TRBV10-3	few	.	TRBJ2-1	CAIRPGEVDEQFF	TGTGCCATTCGGCCGGGGGAGGTGGATGAGCAGTTCTTC
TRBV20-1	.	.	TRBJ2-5	CSASVGLTETQYF	TGCAGTGCTAGCGTCGGGCTTACGGAGACCCAGTACTTC
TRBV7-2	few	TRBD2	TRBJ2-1	CASTLGLADEQFF	TGTGCCAGCACCCTGGGACTAGCGGATGAGCAGTTCTTC
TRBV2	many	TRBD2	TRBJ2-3	CASSLGLAGVLDTQYF	TGTGCCAGCAGCCTCGGACTAGCGGGAGTTTTAGATACGCAGTATTTT
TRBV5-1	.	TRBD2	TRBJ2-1	CASSSGTGGKNEQFF	TGCGCCAGCAGCTCGGGGACGGGGGGAAAAAATGAGCAGTTCTTC
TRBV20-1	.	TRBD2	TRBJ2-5	CSGVSGSGETQYF	TGCAGTGGGGTTAGCGGGAGTGGGGAGACCCAGTACTTC
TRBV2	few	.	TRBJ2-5	CASSGDGHHQETQYF	TGTGCCAGCAGCGGGGATGGACACCACCAAGAGACCCAGTACTTC
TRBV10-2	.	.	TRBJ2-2	CASSYPGDPTGELFF	TGCGCCAGCAGTTATCCGGGGGACCCCACCGGGGAGCTGTTTTTT
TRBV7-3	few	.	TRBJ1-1	CASRSGRGTEAFF	TGTGCCAGCAGATCCGGGAGAGGTACTGAAGCTTTCTTT
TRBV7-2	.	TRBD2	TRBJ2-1	CASSSALAGGNNEQFF	TGTGCCAGCAGCTCCGCACTAGCGGGAGGCAACAATGAGCAGTTCTTC
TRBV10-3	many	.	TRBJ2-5	CAISDLGAEETQYF	TGTGCCATCAGTGACCTGGGGGCGGAAGAGACCCAGTACTTC
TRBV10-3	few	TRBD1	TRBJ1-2	CAIIGTGTYGYTF	TGTGCCATCATCGGGACAGGAACCTATGGCTACACCTTC
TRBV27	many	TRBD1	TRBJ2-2	CASSSPQGAVNTGELFF	TGTGCCAGCAGTTCTCCACAGGGGGCAGTGAACACCGGGGAGCTGTTTTTT
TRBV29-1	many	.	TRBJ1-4	CSFAGVGEKLFF	TGCAGCTTTGCGGGCGTTGGGGAAAAACTGTTTTTT
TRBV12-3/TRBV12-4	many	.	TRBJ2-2	CASMRQSTGELFF	TGTGCCAGCATGAGACAGTCCACCGGGGAGCTGTTTTTT
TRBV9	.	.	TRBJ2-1	CASSIGAGNEQFF	TGTGCCAGCAGCATTGGGGCCGGCAATGAGCAGTTCTTC
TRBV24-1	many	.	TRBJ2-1	CATSDLGLGVNEQFF	TGTGCCACCAGTGATTTAGGACTGGGGGTCAATGAGCAGTTCTTC
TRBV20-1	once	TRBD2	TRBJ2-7	CSAIPSGRAGEQYF	TGCAGTGCTATTCCTAGCGGGAGGGCCGGAGAGCAGTACTTC
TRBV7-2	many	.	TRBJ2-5	CASSAYGPKETQYF	TGTGCCAGCAGCGCCTACGGTCCCAAAGAGACCCAGTACTTC
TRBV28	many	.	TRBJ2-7	CASSFQFYEQYF	TGTGCCAGCAGTTTTCAGTTTTACGAGCAGTACTTC
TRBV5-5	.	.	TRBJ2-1	CASSMTLGVYNEQFF	TGTGCCAGCAGCATGACCCTCGGGGTCTACAATGAGCAGTTCTTC
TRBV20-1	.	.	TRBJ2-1	CSAREEGLGRNEQFF	TGCAGTGCTAGAGAGGAGGGTTTGGGACGGAATGAGCAGTTCTTC
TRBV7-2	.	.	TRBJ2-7	CASSFDRGNHYEQYF	TGTGCCAGCAGCTTTGATCGAGGGAATCATTACGAGCAGTACTTC
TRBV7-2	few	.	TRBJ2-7	CASSRMGTYEQYF	TGTGCCAGCAGCCGTATGGGAACCTACGAGCAGTACTTC
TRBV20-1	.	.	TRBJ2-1	CSARGAWGSATINEQFF	TGCAGTGCTAGAGGCGCCTGGGGCTCCGCGACAATCAATGAGCAGTTCTTC
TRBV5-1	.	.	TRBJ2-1	CASSPGEYNEQFF	TGCGCCAGCAGCCCGGGGGAATACAATGAGCAGTTCTTC